The 10 T cell receptor beta chains below were found in one sample sequenced in a study of T cell responses to AZD1222 COVID-19 vaccine. Clones were read by immunoSEQ multiplex PCR, and TCRdb kept only the in-frame ones, dropping some. Among 96,000 or so clones listed, roughly 90% were seen once. Material: peripheral blood, obtained on day 0 of AZD1222 vaccination. These receptors were obtained from an adult in good health.

The V and J genes are TRBV5-6 and TRBJ2-7; 12 bases map to TRBD2. Germline V lookup: CDR1 SGHDT, CDR2 YYEEEE. Trimming took 0 bases from V and 9 from J; bases not matched to a gene: 10. This CDR3 region has 16 residues. This CDR3 reads CASSLDAPSGRAGQYF. DNA for the CDR3: TGTGCCAGCAGCTTGGACGCTCCTAGCGGGAGGGCTGGGCAGTACTTC.

The rearrangement uses TRBV12-5 and TRBJ2-1; 9 bases agree with TRBD1. Germline V gives CDR1 LGHNT, CDR2 FRNRAP. The CDR3 spans 15 residues. Trimming removed 6 bases from V and 8 bases from J; junction bases left unmatched: 11. The CDR3, as DNA: TGTGCTAGTGGCAGCTCCGGGACAGGGCTCGATGAGCAGTTCTTC. Protein product: CASGSSGTGLDEQFF.

The genes are TRBV5-1 and TRBJ2-3; no firm D call. This CDR3 has 11 residues. The germline CDR1 and CDR2 sequences are SGHRS and YFSETQ. V was shortened by 7 bases and J by 6 bases, with 9 bases between the two germline ends. CDR3 sequence (DNA): TGCGCCAGCTCTGCTCTGGATACGCAGTATTTT. This translates into CASSALDTQYF.

V gene TRBV23-1 combines with J gene TRBJ2-7; D is unclear. TRBV23-1 is an ORF, and what it does is uncertain. The CDR3 contains 12 residues. V lost 4 bases, J lost 2 bases, and 6 bases lay in between. The CDR3 DNA reads as TGCGCCAGCAGTCCGGTAGCCTACGAGCAGTACTTC. As protein: CASSPVAYEQYF.

The V call is TRBV7-2, the J call TRBJ2-1, with 10 bases aligning to TRBD2. The CDR3 is made up of 14 amino acids. CDR1 SGHTA and CDR2 FQGNSA come from the germline V gene. With 7 bases clipped from V and 3 bases from J, the junction kept 3 bases outside the gene matches. This chain's CDR3 is CASTGTSVYNEQFF. DNA of the CDR3: TGTGCCAGCACAGGGACTAGCGTCTACAATGAGCAGTTCTTC.

This clone was seen only a few times. DNA of the CDR3: TGTGCCAGCGCGGGACGCCGGTCGGGGCTATACGAGCAGTACTTC. Translating gives CASAGRRSGLYEQYF. The chain carries TRBV28 and TRBJ2-7; the D gene is possibly TRBD2 (6 bases). CDR3 size: 15 residues. The V gene lost 8 bases and the J gene lost 4 bases, with 21 bases spanning the gap. The germline gives CDR1 MDHEN, CDR2 SYDVKM.

This chain uses TRBV6-5 with TRBJ2-7; tentatively, D is TRBD2 (5 bases). The V gene's germline CDR1 is MNHEY and CDR2 SVGAGI. The CDR3 loop spans 13 amino acids. Trimming shortened V by 4 bases and J by 2 bases, and 9 bases separated the two germline ends. The CDR3 here is CASSFSGAYEQYF. The CDR3 DNA reads as TGTGCCAGCAGTTTTTCCGGGGCCTACGAGCAGTACTTC.

This clone was counted only a few times. This rearrangement joins TRBV10-3 to TRBJ2-2; tentative D call: TRBD2 (5 bases). Trimming removed 2 bases at V and 4 bases at J, with 5 bases between. Germline V gives CDR1 ENHRY, CDR2 SYGVKD. CDR3 size: 13 residues. CDR3 in DNA: TGTGCCATCAGTGAGCGGGGCACCGGGGAGCTGTTTTTT. Translation: CAISERGTGELFF.

The chain employs TRBV7-3 and TRBJ2-3; 10 positions match TRBD2. Trimming took 4 bases from V and 4 from J; bases not matched to a gene: 5. Germline CDR1 and CDR2: SGHTA and FQGTGA. CDR3 length: 15 amino acids. The DNA of the CDR3 is TGTGCCAGCAGCTGGTCTAGCGGGAGTGCAGATACGCAGTATTTT. It is translated as CASSWSSGSADTQYF.

The chain uses TRBV30 and TRBJ2-5; D possibly corresponds to TRBD2 (6 bases). CDR1 and CDR2 (germline): GTSNPN, SVGIG (reference sequence). The length of the CDR3 is 15 residues. Trimming took 0 bases from V and 7 from J, leaving 18 bases between them. The CDR3 coding sequence is TGTGCCTGGAGTGTACTAGACGGGCGAGCGGGGACCCAGTACTTC. This codes for CAWSVLDGRAGTQYF.